A single sample gave rise to the 32 T cell receptor beta chains below, sequenced in a study of identical twins. TCRdb recomputed calls from the 5' RACE reads with MiXCR, one row per CDR3 protein. The data show around 1.7 million distinct CDR3 sequences, 32% seen once. Sequences were obtained from cord blood. All receptors come from a newborn girl in good health.

The DNA for the CDR3 is TGTGCCAGCAGTCAAACTAGAGGGTCCTACAATGAGCAGTTCTTC. Encoded protein: CASSQTRGSYNEQFF. This chain links TRBV6-1 with TRBJ2-1, with a weak D call TRBD2 (5 bases). Per germline, CDR1 MNHNS and CDR2 SASEGT. V was pared by 5 bases and J by 1 base, with 12 bases between. The CDR3 covers 15 residues.

The sample holds one count of this clonotype. The junction and the germline gene differ at one end; a read error may be behind it. This chain connects TRBV6-5 to TRBJ2-3; 7 bases map to TRBD2. Per germline, CDR1 MNHEY and CDR2 SVGAGI. The CDR3 has 15 residues. The CDR3 protein is CASSATSEVTDMQYF. CDR3 nucleotides: TGTGCCAGCAGTGCCACTAGCGAGGTCACAGATATGCAGTATTTT.

This clonotype was detected only a few times. V is TRBV6-6 and J is TRBJ2-5; no reliable D call. Germline loops: CDR1 MNHNY, CDR2 SVGAGI (reference sequence). The CDR3 runs to 13 residues. Trimming took off 2 bases at V and 4 bases at J, with 8 bases between the two ends. Here the CDR3 reads CASSYGVAETQYF. The CDR3 nucleotides read TGTGCCAGCAGTTACGGGGTAGCAGAGACCCAGTACTTC.

The table lists this clonotype with a few counts. CDR3 DNA: TGTGCCAGCATTCAATCCCCTTCCGATCCGCCACCCCTCCACTTT. It is translated as CASIQSPSDPPPLHF. The chain couples TRBV27 to TRBJ1-6; D gene unclear. The CDR3 covers 15 residues. Trimming stripped 7 bases from V and 11 bases from J, with 21 bases between. The germline CDR1 and CDR2 sequences are MNHEY and SMNVEV (reference sequence).

CDR3 residues: CASSLDASAYNEQFF. DNA for the CDR3: TGTGCCAGCAGCTTAGATGCTAGTGCCTACAATGAGCAGTTCTTC. This chain connects TRBV11-3 to TRBJ2-1; D gene ambiguous. V dropped 0 bases and J dropped 2 bases, with 8 bases sitting between them. CDR3 size: 15 residues. Per the germline V gene, CDR1 is SGHNT and CDR2 is YENEEA.

Turning to this clonotype: Because the CDR3 is missing its conserved closing phenylalanine or tryptophan, this is likely a read error. The rearrangement uses TRBV6-6 and TRBJ1-2, with TRBD1 as a possible D gene (6 bases). The germline V gene encodes CDR1 MNHNY and CDR2 SVGAGI (reference sequence). V was cut by 6 bases and J by 4 bases, with 12 bases left in between. The CDR3 is made up of 13 amino acids. The CDR3 DNA sequence: TGTGCCAGCAGCCAGGACAGACTCTATGGCTACACCTGC. As protein: CASSQDRLYGYTC.

The sample holds a few counts of this clonotype. The chain carries TRBV20-1 and TRBJ2-3, with TRBD2 as a possible D gene (6 bases). V was shortened by 5 bases and J by 8 bases, with 20 bases between the two germline ends. CDR1 is DFQATT and CDR2 is SNEGSKA in the germline V gene (reference sequence). This CDR3 spans 14 amino acids. CDR3 region: CSARIPTSVGTQYF. The CDR3 DNA sequence: TGCAGTGCTCGAATTCCGACTAGTGTTGGTACGCAGTATTTT.

This clonotype occurred a few times. This chain links TRBV12-3 or TRBV12-4 with TRBJ2-1; tentatively, D is TRBD1 (6 bases). This CDR3 region has 15 residues. V was cut by 7 bases and J by 5 bases, with 18 bases left in between. DNA of the CDR3: TGTGCCAGCACCCCGAAGGGGGAGAGGGACAATGAGCAGTTCTTC. Translation: CASTPKGERDNEQFF.

This chain links TRBV6-5 with TRBJ1-4; 9 positions match TRBD1. J gave up 10 bases and V 2 bases, and 8 bases lay outside the gene matches. The CDR3 is 15 amino acids. Germline CDR1 reads MNHEY; CDR2 reads SVGAGI. Written as DNA, the CDR3 is TGTGCCAGCAGTTACGGGGGGACAGGGTTGGGAAAACTGTTTTTT. This encodes CASSYGGTGLGKLFF.

This clonotype was recorded a few times. The chain employs TRBV28 and TRBJ2-1, with D perhaps being TRBD1 or TRBD2 (5 bases each). V was shortened by 8 bases and J by 9 bases, with 17 bases between the two germline ends. The CDR3 sequence is 13 residues long. The germline CDR1 and CDR2 sequences are MDHEN and SYDVKM. In DNA, the CDR3 is TGTGCCAGCGGCGGCCCCCGGGGCGCTGAGCAGTTCTTC. This sequence encodes CASGGPRGAEQFF.

The chain couples TRBV10-3 to TRBJ2-3; TRBD2 agrees at 10 bases. The germline CDR1 and CDR2 sequences are ENHRY and SYGVKD. The CDR3 consists of 17 residues. The V segment lost 8 bases and the J segment 0 bases; nucleotides outside the gene matches: 11. The chain's CDR3 is CAISGTSALSSTDTQYF. CDR3 sequence (DNA): TGTGCCATCTCCGGGACTAGCGCACTGTCTAGCACAGATACGCAGTATTTT.

This clonotype turned up a few times. The rearrangement uses TRBV12-3 or TRBV12-4 and TRBJ2-1, with 9 positions matching TRBD2. CDR3 length equals 16 residues. V lost 5 bases and J lost 5; bases outside the gene matches: 10. The CDR3 sequence: CASSQLAGVIHNEQFF. For the CDR3, the DNA is TGTGCCAGCAGTCAATTAGCGGGAGTGATCCACAATGAGCAGTTCTTC.

This clonotype came up many times. The chain combines TRBV10-3 with TRBJ2-1, with 9 bases that match TRBD1. The length of the CDR3 is 17 residues. With 2 bases clipped from V and 7 bases from J, the junction kept 12 bases outside the gene matches. Germline values: CDR1 ENHRY, CDR2 SYGVKD. DNA for the CDR3: TGTGCCATCAGTGAGGGGACAGGGACAATCCTATCGAATGAGCAGTTCTTC. Its protein product is CAISEGTGTILSNEQFF.

This chain links TRBV21-1 with TRBJ2-5; TRBD2 is the table's D call and was not checked against the DNA. TRBV21-1 is noted as a pseudogene. The CDR3 runs 15 residues. DNA of the CDR3: TGTGCCAGCAGCAATACTAGCGGGTTGGTCAAGACCCAGTACTTC. It encodes CASSNTSGLVKTQYF.

J is TRBJ2-7 and V is TRBV6-6; D is undetermined. The CDR3 loop spans 14 amino acids. Trimming removed 6 bases from V and 0 bases from J, with 12 bases in between. CDR1 MNHNY and CDR2 SVGAGI come from the germline V gene (reference sequence). For the CDR3, the DNA is TGTGCCAGCAGCCCCGACGGCCTCTCCTACGAGCAGTACTTC. Translation: CASSPDGLSYEQYF.

About this clonotype: Mismatch with germline at one junction end may stem from a read error. The chain carries TRBV15 and TRBJ2-3; D is perhaps TRBD2 (6 bases). Germline V gives CDR1 LNHNV, CDR2 YYDKDF (reference sequence). The CDR3 runs to 14 residues. This chain's CDR3 is CATSNPGVTDTPYF. CDR3 DNA: TGTGCCACCAGCAACCCGGGAGTCACAGATACGCCGTATTTT.

This clonotype showed up just a few times. The DNA of the CDR3 is TGCGCCAGCAGCTTATTCCTCCCGGATGAGCAGTTCTTC. Translated, it gives CASSLFLPDEQFF. The chain links TRBV5-1 to TRBJ2-1; D ambiguous. The CDR3 has 13 amino acids. CDR1 is SGHRS, CDR2 YFSETQ, per germline. V gave up 2 bases and J gave up 8 bases, with 11 bases separating them.

This rearrangement joins TRBV7-8 to TRBJ1-5; D ambiguous. The CDR3 is made up of 16 amino acids. The germline gives CDR1 SGHVS, CDR2 FQNEAQ. V was cut by 2 bases and J by 8 bases, with 19 bases left in between. CDR3 sequence: CASSLRDGRVLEPQHF. DNA for the CDR3: TGTGCCAGCAGCTTAAGAGACGGGAGGGTTTTGGAGCCCCAGCATTTT.

This clonotype showed up just a few times. The rearrangement joins TRBV28 to TRBJ1-1; 8 positions agree with TRBD1. Trimming took 2 bases from V and 5 from J; bases not matched to a gene: 7. CDR1 is MDHEN and CDR2 is SYDVKM in the germline V gene. CDR3 length equals 15 residues. As DNA, the CDR3 is TGTGCCAGCAGTTTAGACCCGACAGGGGAGACTGAAGCTTTCTTT. Encoded protein: CASSLDPTGETEAFF.

The J gene is TRBJ1-4, the V gene TRBV13; possible D gene TRBD1, 5 bases. Germline-derived CDR1 and CDR2 are PRHDT and FYEKMQ (reference sequence). Trimming cost V 3 bases and J 2 bases, with 13 bases left between them. The CDR3 length is 16 residues. CDR3 nucleotides: TGTGCCAGCAGCTTGACGGGACCGGCGACTAATGAAAAACTGTTTTTT. Residues: CASSLTGPATNEKLFF.

The table lists this clonotype with a count of one. The J gene is TRBJ1-1, the V gene TRBV7-9, with 8 positions matching TRBD1. Trimming cost V 1 base and J 5 bases; bases outside gene matches: 9. Germline CDR1 reads SEHNR; CDR2 reads FQNEAQ (reference sequence). The CDR3 length is 16 residues. The CDR3 spells CASSLDWAGGMTEAFF. The CDR3 coding sequence is TGTGCCAGCAGCTTAGATTGGGCAGGGGGCATGACTGAAGCTTTCTTT.

The rearrangement uses TRBV27 and TRBJ1-5; the D is unclear. V was cut by 5 bases and J by 0 bases, with 5 bases left in between. CDR3 length: 13 amino acids. CDR1 MNHEY and CDR2 SMNVEV come from the germline V gene (reference sequence). The CDR3 region is CASSHISNQPQHF. CDR3 bases: TGTGCCAGCAGTCACATTAGCAATCAGCCCCAGCATTTT.

V usage is TRBV11-2 and J usage is TRBJ2-3; D may be TRBD1 (6 bases). CDR1 is SGHAT and CDR2 is FQNNGV in the germline V gene. The V gene lost 4 bases and the J gene lost 0 bases, with 14 bases spanning the gap. CDR3 length: 16 amino acids. DNA for the CDR3: TGTGCCAGCAGCTCAGCTCCGGGACAAAGCACAGATACGCAGTATTTT. As protein: CASSSAPGQSTDTQYF.

A note on this clonotype: One end of the junction does not line up with germline, which may come from a read error. The CDR3, as DNA: TGTGCCAGCAGCGTAGCATTTCCCCCCCGCCCTAACTATGGCTGCACCTTC. Protein product: CASSVAFPPRPNYGCTF. The rearrangement joins TRBV9 to TRBJ1-2; D is unclear. Looked up from germline, CDR1 is SGDLS and CDR2 is YYNGEE. This CDR3 has 17 residues.

The DNA for the CDR3 is TGTGCCATCAGTGAGGGGCAGGCTAATGAAAAACTGTTTTTT. Its protein is CAISEGQANEKLFF. The V gene is TRBV10-3, the J gene TRBJ1-4, with D hard to call. The length of the CDR3 is 14 residues. V gave up 2 bases and J gave up 3 bases, with 7 bases separating them. From germline, CDR1 is ENHRY and CDR2 SYGVKD.

Only a few counts were recorded for this clonotype. The chain is built from TRBV4-1 and TRBJ2-3, with 11 bases that match TRBD2. The CDR3 contains 16 residues. Losses at the gene ends were 4 bases for V and 8 bases for J; bases not matched to a gene: 11. The V gene's germline CDR1 is MGHRA and CDR2 YSYEKL. CDR3 region: CASSRLAGTSEVTQYF. The CDR3 nucleotides are TGCGCCAGCAGCCGACTAGCGGGGACCTCGGAAGTTACGCAGTATTTT.

This sequence joins TRBV5-6 and TRBJ2-5; no clear D gene. Deletions cut 5 bases from V and 2 bases from J, with 16 bases between. The CDR3 extends over 15 amino acids. Per the germline V gene, CDR1 is SGHDT and CDR2 is YYEEEE. The CDR3 region has the DNA TGTGCCAGCAGTTATTATGTGGCTCAGCAAGAGACCCAGTACTTC. Translating gives CASSYYVAQQETQYF.

This chain connects TRBV5-1 to TRBJ2-7, with TRBD2 as a possible D gene (5 bases). Germline CDR1 reads SGHRS; CDR2 reads YFSETQ. This CDR3 has 14 amino acids. V was shortened by 4 bases and J by 2 bases, with 13 bases between the two germline ends. The CDR3 nucleotides read TGCGCCAGCAGCCCAGCGGCTCCTACCTACGAGCAGTACTTC. Protein product: CASSPAAPTYEQYF.

The chain links TRBV5-1 to TRBJ2-7; 7 positions agree with TRBD1. Losses at the gene ends were 8 bases for V and 3 bases for J; bases not matched to a gene: 8. The germline V gene has CDR1 SGHRS and CDR2 YFSETQ. The length of the CDR3 is 13 residues. The CDR3 loop is CASRQGSFYEQYF. The CDR3 DNA is TGCGCCAGTAGACAGGGAAGCTTCTACGAGCAGTACTTC.

As regards this clonotype: A read error may explain this, as a much larger clone is one base away. V usage is TRBV28 and J usage is TRBJ2-7, with 9 bases fitting TRBD1. J gave up 2 bases and V 5 bases, and 4 bases lay outside the gene matches. Germline V lookup: CDR1 MDHEN, CDR2 SYDVKM. The CDR3 is 14 residues long. The CDR3 reads CASSTGGSAYEQYF. The CDR3 DNA follows: TGTGCCAGCAGTACAGGGGGCAGCGCCTACGAGCAGTACTTC.

V is TRBV28 and J is TRBJ2-3; D may correspond to TRBD1 or TRBD2 (5 bases each). The CDR3 contains 15 residues. Trimming took off 3 bases at V and 6 bases at J, with 16 bases between the two ends. In germline, CDR1 is MDHEN, CDR2 SYDVKM. CDR3 residues: CASSLGTLVRDTQYF. The CDR3 DNA reads TGTGCCAGCAGTTTGGGGACGTTGGTTCGGGATACGCAGTATTTT.

The chain has TRBV20-1 and TRBJ2-3; 15 bases agree with TRBD2. V was pared by 1 base and J by 0 bases, with 8 bases of the junction left unmatched. From germline, CDR1 is DFQATT and CDR2 SNEGSKA (reference sequence). The CDR3 sequence is 19 residues long. In nucleotides, the CDR3 is TGCAGTGCTAGAGCTCGGACTAGCGGGAGGGGGACTAGCACAGATACGCAGTATTTT. This encodes CSARARTSGRGTSTDTQYF.